This TCR beta chain was found in a study of shared clonotypes between healthy human individuals. The study's findings and limits: Genetic and exposure-history diversity was limited by the small donor number. Relative to memory subsets, naive subsets generally showed larger estimated richness.

Of note for this clone: What it binds is not known.

Using immunoSEQ multiplex PCR, the repertoire was profiled, and TCRdb retains in-frame clones only, with some absent. The sample has around 2.5 million clones, more than 85% seen once. Germline lookup yields CDR1 SGHTA and CDR2 FQGTGA. With V trimmed by 3 bases and J by 5 bases, 4 bases remained unmatched. The CDR3 covers 14 residues. The sequencing input was naive CD4+ T cells from PBMCs. Noted subset: CD45RA+ positively selected. The chain links TRBV7-3 to TRBJ2-3, with 8 bases fitting TRBD2. This TCR came from a man between 18 and 29 years old in good health. Some clones in this sample may be carry-over from other donors' samples. The CDR3, as DNA: TGTGCCAGCAGCTTCGGGAGGGCCTTAGATACGCAGTATTTT. This codes for CASSFGRALDTQYF.